This entry lists 9 T cell receptor beta chains sequenced from one sample in a study of cytomegalovirus exposure and HLA in healthy donors. Profiled with immunoSEQ multiplex PCR; TCRdb holds only in-frame clones, not every one. Found here are around 120,000 clones, 70% to 90% of them singletons; the top ten hold 1.5% to 2%. Sequences were obtained from PBMCs. The receptor set was obtained from a man aged 18 to 29 in good health and CMV-seronegative.

This clone was seen just once. The chain carries TRBV7-8 and TRBJ2-3; possible D gene TRBD1, 6 bases. There are 15 residues in the CDR3. The V end lost 2 bases, the J end lost 4 bases, and 13 bases lay between the germline ends. The germline V gene encodes CDR1 SGHVS and CDR2 FQNEAQ. CDR3 protein: CASSLTGTNPDTQYF. DNA of the CDR3: TGTGCCAGCAGCTTAACCGGGACAAACCCAGATACGCAGTATTTT.

This sequence joins TRBV5-5 and TRBJ2-6; weak D call: TRBD1 (5 bases). This CDR3 has 14 residues. Germline V lookup: CDR1 SGHKS, CDR2 YYEKEE (reference sequence). V was shortened by 4 bases and J by 2 bases, with 7 bases between the two germline ends. The CDR3 loop reads CASSTTAGANVLTF. CDR3 nucleotide sequence: TGTGCCAGCAGCACGACAGCTGGGGCCAACGTCCTGACTTTC.

V and J are TRBV11-2 and TRBJ1-2; TRBD1 matches at 9 bases. Germline values: CDR1 SGHAT, CDR2 FQNNGV. The CDR3 spans 16 residues. The V gene end was trimmed by 5 bases and the J gene end by 0 bases; junction bases not matched to a gene: 7. CDR3 coding DNA: TGTGCCAGCAGCCCGGGACAGGGAAGAGCTAACTATGGCTACACCTTC. Its translation: CASSPGQGRANYGYTF.

The rearrangement uses TRBV18 and TRBJ1-6; D unresolved. CDR1 KGHSH and CDR2 LQKENI come from the germline V gene. This CDR3 has 14 residues. The V end was cut by 1 base, the J end by 5 bases, with 6 bases between. This CDR3 reads CASSPQLDNSPLHF. CDR3 nucleotide sequence: TGTGCCAGCTCACCACAACTCGATAATTCACCCCTCCACTTT.

The gene calls are TRBV5-1 and TRBJ2-1; 8 bases are a match to TRBD2. Looked up from germline, CDR1 is SGHRS and CDR2 is YFSETQ. V was pared by 4 bases and J by 0 bases, with 6 bases of the junction left unmatched. CDR3 length equals 16 residues. The CDR3 coding sequence is TGCGCCAGCAGCGGAGTAGCGGGGTCCTCCTACAATGAGCAGTTCTTC. Its protein is CASSGVAGSSYNEQFF. Full variable domain (missing parts from reference TRBV5-1 and TRBJ2-1): KAGVTQTPRYLIKTRGQQVTLSCSPISGHRSVSWYQQTPGQGLQFLFEYFSETQRNKGNFPGRFSGRQFSNSRSEMNVSTLELGDSALYLCASSGVAGSSYNEQFFGPGTRLTVL.

This chain connects TRBV4-1 to TRBJ2-2; D may be TRBD2 (5 bases). CDR1 is MGHRA and CDR2 is YSYEKL in the germline V gene. The CDR3 sequence is 16 residues long. The V end was cut by 7 bases, the J end by 0 bases, with 15 bases between. Written as DNA, the CDR3 is TGCGCCAGCACCCGGGGTGGGAGAACGAACACCGGGGAGCTGTTTTTT. It encodes CASTRGGRTNTGELFF.

The V call is TRBV7-9, the J call TRBJ1-1, with D perhaps TRBD1 (5 bases). Trimming stripped 4 bases from V and 3 bases from J, with 18 bases between. The CDR3 is made up of 16 amino acids. Germline V gene sequence: CDR1 SEHNR, CDR2 FQNEAQ (reference sequence). The CDR3 DNA reads as TGTGCCAGCAGCTCGACTGAGGGGAGGGTGGACACTGAAGCTTTCTTT. Protein product: CASSSTEGRVDTEAFF.

V usage is TRBV9 and J usage is TRBJ1-1, with D perhaps matching TRBD1 (6 bases). The V gene's germline CDR1 is SGDLS and CDR2 YYNGEE. Trimming stripped 3 bases from V and 4 bases from J, with 13 bases between. The CDR3 length is 14 residues. CDR3 nucleotide sequence: TGTGCCAGCAGCGGAGTGGGCAGGGGCACTGAAGCTTTCTTT. It encodes CASSGVGRGTEAFF.

V is TRBV11-3 and J is TRBJ1-2, with D possibly being TRBD1 (5 bases). The CDR3 runs 14 residues. V lost 2 bases and J 2 bases, leaving 9 bases between the germline ends. The V gene's germline CDR1 is SGHNT and CDR2 YENEEA. CDR3 DNA: TGTGCCAGCAGCTTAATGTCAGGGAACTATGGCTACACCTTC. Translation: CASSLMSGNYGYTF.